Below, 19 T cell receptor beta chains from the same sample are listed, as sequenced in a study of blood T cells in healthy people across ages. Together with a sample-barcoded 5' primer, a J-beta primer mix was included in a second PCR lasting about 7 to 12 cycles. TCRdb used MiXCR to reprocess the 5' RACE reads, holding one entry per CDR3 protein. This table holds roughly 1.5 million distinct CDR3 sequences, roughly 43% found once. The sample comprised blood. The receptors were sampled from a woman aged 18 to 35 in good health.

The rearrangement joins TRBV5-5 to TRBJ2-1, with D unclear. The length of the CDR3 is 16 residues. V shed 4 bases and J shed 7 bases, with 21 bases lying between them. The germline gives CDR1 SGHKS, CDR2 YYEKEE (reference sequence). The CDR3 sequence is CASSLSSGYEGNEQFF. The CDR3 DNA follows: TGTGCCAGCAGCCTTAGTTCAGGCTACGAAGGAAATGAGCAGTTCTTC.

The chain carries TRBV6-5 and TRBJ2-7; 7 nucleotides align to TRBD1. The CDR3 loop spans 13 amino acids. V lost 8 bases and J lost 2; bases outside the gene matches: 6. CDR1 MNHEY and CDR2 SVGAGI come from the germline V gene. The CDR3 loop is CASVGQAPYEQYF. DNA of the CDR3: TGTGCCAGCGTAGGACAGGCGCCCTACGAGCAGTACTTC.

This clonotype was seen a handful of times. The chain uses TRBV20-1 and TRBJ1-2; perhaps TRBD1 as D (5 bases). Germline V CDR1 and CDR2: DFQATT, SNEGSKA (reference sequence). V was shortened by 4 bases and J by 2 bases, with 8 bases between the two germline ends. This CDR3 is 12 amino acids long. The CDR3 loop is CSATRDNYGYTF. The CDR3 nucleotides are TGCAGTGCTACTAGGGACAACTATGGCTACACCTTC.

The gene calls are TRBV2 and TRBJ2-1; 9 nucleotides align to TRBD2. CDR3 size: 14 residues. Looked up from germline, CDR1 is SNHLY and CDR2 is FYNNEI. V lost 7 bases to trimming and J lost 9 bases; unmatched junction nucleotides: 10. The CDR3 protein is CASKRGLAVSEQFF. The CDR3 bases are TGTGCCAGCAAGAGGGGACTAGCCGTGAGTGAGCAGTTCTTC.

This clonotype was seen a few times. The CDR3 DNA is TGCGCCAGCAGCCAAGTCTTGGGTGAAAAACTGTTTTTT. This sequence encodes CASSQVLGEKLFF. V is TRBV4-1 and J is TRBJ1-4; D gene ambiguous. With 1 base removed from V and 7 bases from J, the gap between germline ends came to 7 bases. The CDR3 runs to 13 residues. Germline CDR1 MGHRA, CDR2 YSYEKL.

The V gene is TRBV4-3, the J gene TRBJ2-7; 9 bases fit TRBD1. The DNA matches TRBJ2-4 better at its end, which makes the J call doubtful. The CDR3 extends over 17 amino acids. Germline CDR1 reads LGHNA; CDR2 reads YSLEER. The CDR3 sequence: CASSRERATGGKNIQYF. The DNA of the CDR3 is TGCGCCAGCAGCCGGGAAAGAGCGACAGGGGGAAAAAACATTCAGTACTTC.

This rearrangement joins TRBV4-1 to TRBJ1-5; D gene unclear. CDR3 length: 16 amino acids. V shed 8 bases and J shed 4 bases, with 21 bases lying between them. Germline CDR1 reads MGHRA; CDR2 reads YSYEKL. This CDR3 reads CASGPTPGTLNQPQHF. The CDR3 DNA reads as TGCGCCAGCGGCCCTACTCCCGGTACACTAAATCAGCCCCAGCATTTT.

The chain joins TRBV7-6 to TRBJ1-5; D gene ambiguous. The CDR3 contains 16 residues. The germline gives CDR1 SGHVS, CDR2 FNYEAQ. The V gene lost 1 base and the J gene lost 0 bases, with 10 bases spanning the gap. The CDR3 coding sequence is TGTGCCAGCAGCTTAGAAGCTAGTAATAGCAATCAGCCCCAGCATTTT. Translation gives CASSLEASNSNQPQHF.

This sequence joins TRBV2 and TRBJ2-7; either TRBD1 or TRBD2 may fit D (5 bases each). V gave up 5 bases and J gave up 3 bases, with 17 bases separating them. The CDR3 length is 15 residues. From germline, CDR1 is SNHLY and CDR2 FYNNEI. Written as DNA, the CDR3 is TGTGCCAGCAGTCTAAGGGGAGAGGGGTTCTACGAGCAGTACTTC. Translating gives CASSLRGEGFYEQYF.

This clonotype appeared a few times. V usage is TRBV20-1 and J usage is TRBJ2-5; unclear D gene. Looked up from germline, CDR1 is DFQATT and CDR2 is SNEGSKA (reference sequence). CDR3 length: 11 amino acids. Trimming shortened V by 5 bases and J by 5 bases, and 9 bases separated the two germline ends. Here the CDR3 DNA reads TGCAGTGCTTACTCACGCGAGACCCAGTACTTC. Translation: CSAYSRETQYF.

This clonotype was detected a few times. V gene TRBV5-1 combines with J gene TRBJ2-4; the D gene is possibly TRBD2 (5 bases). Germline V lookup: CDR1 SGHRS, CDR2 YFSETQ. V lost 4 bases and J 7 bases, leaving 12 bases between the germline ends. The CDR3 is made up of 13 amino acids. CDR3 bases: TGCGCCAGCAGCACCTCCGGGAACAACATTCAGTACTTC. Protein: CASSTSGNNIQYF.

The J gene is TRBJ2-3, the V gene TRBV9, with D maybe TRBD2 (6 bases). CDR1 SGDLS and CDR2 YYNGEE come from the germline V gene. Trimming cost V 4 bases and J 2 bases, with 17 bases left between them. CDR3 length: 16 residues. As DNA, the CDR3 is TGTGCCAGCAGCCCCCTAGCGAATAGGGCCACAGATACGCAGTATTTT. Its protein product is CASSPLANRATDTQYF.

The V call is TRBV27, the J call TRBJ1-3, with D unresolved. The ends were cut back, 6 bases at V and 1 base at J, with 10 bases in the middle. CDR3 size: 14 residues. CDR1 is MNHEY and CDR2 is SMNVEV in the germline V gene (reference sequence). CDR3 loop: CASSRGISGNTIYF. The CDR3 DNA sequence: TGTGCCAGCAGCAGAGGGATTTCTGGAAACACCATATATTTT.

Only a few counts were recorded for this clonotype. This chain connects TRBV4-3 to TRBJ1-2; weak D call: TRBD1 (5 bases). Trimming left V 0 bases short and J 5 bases short, with 10 bases between. This CDR3 has 14 amino acids. CDR1 LGHNA and CDR2 YSLEER come from the germline V gene. The CDR3 region has the DNA TGCGCCAGCAGCCAAGATCCGAGGGGTTATGGCTACACCTTC. Translating gives CASSQDPRGYGYTF.

This sequence joins TRBV4-1 and TRBJ2-7, with 8 positions matching TRBD2. The V segment lost 0 bases and the J segment 3 bases; nucleotides outside the gene matches: 7. The CDR3 extends over 16 amino acids. Germline V gene sequence: CDR1 MGHRA, CDR2 YSYEKL. The CDR3 here is CASSQDRLAGFYEQYF. For the CDR3, the DNA is TGCGCCAGCAGCCAAGATCGCCTAGCGGGTTTCTACGAGCAGTACTTC.

The V call is TRBV20-1, the J call TRBJ1-1; D gene unclear. Germline CDR1 is DFQATT and CDR2 is SNEGSKA (reference sequence). Deletions cut 0 bases from V and 1 base from J, with 12 bases between. The CDR3 is 15 amino acids. CDR3 DNA: TGCAGTGCTAGAGAACCGTTCCTTAGGAACACTGAAGCTTTCTTT. Its protein is CSAREPFLRNTEAFF.

The V and J genes are TRBV9 and TRBJ2-4, with TRBD1 identical over 7 bases. The J call may not be correct, given that the DNA end is closer to TRBJ2-7. Germline CDR1 is SGDLS and CDR2 is YYNGEE. There are 15 residues in the CDR3. CDR3 in amino acids: CASSVAETGNNEQYF. The DNA of the CDR3 is TGTGCCAGCAGCGTAGCTGAGACAGGGAACAACGAGCAGTACTTC.

This clonotype showed up just once. The rearrangement joins TRBV28 to TRBJ2-2, with TRBD2 matching 7 bases. V trimming: 2 bases; J trimming: 4 bases; junction bases outside the gene matches: 4. The CDR3 is 15 residues long. The V gene's germline CDR1 is MDHEN and CDR2 SYDVKM. The CDR3 spells CASSLAGAVTGELFF. CDR3 nucleotides: TGTGCCAGCAGTTTAGCGGGAGCAGTCACCGGGGAGCTGTTTTTT.

This clonotype has more than one count but fewer than ten. The chain recombines TRBV11-2 with TRBJ2-3; D is undetermined. Between the trimmed V and J ends, which lost 4 bases and 0 bases, there was a span of 8 bases. CDR3 length: 14 amino acids. Germline V lookup: CDR1 SGHAT, CDR2 FQNNGV. The CDR3 loop reads CASSSGESTDTQYF. The DNA for the CDR3 is TGTGCCAGCAGCTCAGGAGAGAGCACAGATACGCAGTATTTT.